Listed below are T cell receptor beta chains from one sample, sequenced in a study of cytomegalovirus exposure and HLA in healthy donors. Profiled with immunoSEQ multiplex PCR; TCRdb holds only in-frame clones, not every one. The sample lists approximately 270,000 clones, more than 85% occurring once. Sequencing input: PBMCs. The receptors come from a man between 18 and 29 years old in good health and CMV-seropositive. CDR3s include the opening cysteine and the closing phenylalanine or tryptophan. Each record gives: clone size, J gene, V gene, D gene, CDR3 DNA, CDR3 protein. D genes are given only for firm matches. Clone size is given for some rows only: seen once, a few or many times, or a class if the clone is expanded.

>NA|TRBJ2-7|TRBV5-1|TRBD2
TGCGCCAGCAACCCTTTTGGGGCGGGAGGTTTGTACGAGCAGTACTTC
CASNPFGAGGLYEQYF
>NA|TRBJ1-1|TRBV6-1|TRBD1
TGTGCCAGCAGTGGGGGGACAGGGTTGAACACTGAAGCTTTCTTT
CASSGGTGLNTEAFF
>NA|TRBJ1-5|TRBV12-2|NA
TGTGCAAGTCGCTTAACGGAGGGCAATCAGCCCCAGCATTTT
CASRLTEGNQPQHF
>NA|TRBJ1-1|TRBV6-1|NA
TGTGCCAGCAGTGATGCGGCAAGCAACACTGAAGCTTTCTTT
CASSDAASNTEAFF
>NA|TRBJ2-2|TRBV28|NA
TGTGCCAGCAGCCAAGGGGGGAAAGGGGCCGGGGAGCTGTTTTTT
CASSQGGKGAGELFF
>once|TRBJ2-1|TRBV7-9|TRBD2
TGTGCCAGCAGCCTGGGACTAGCGGGAGTAAATGAGCAGTTCTTC
CASSLGLAGVNEQFF
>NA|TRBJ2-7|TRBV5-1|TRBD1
TGCGCCAGCAGCTTGGACCAGGGGGCGGGAGAGCAGTACTTC
CASSLDQGAGEQYF
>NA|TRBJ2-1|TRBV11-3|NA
TGTGCCAGCAGCACGAGACAGTACAATGAGCAGTTCTTC
CASSTRQYNEQFF
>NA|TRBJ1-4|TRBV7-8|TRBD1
TGTGCCAGCAGCAAGGGGACAGCAACTAATGAAAAACTGTTTTTT
CASSKGTATNEKLFF
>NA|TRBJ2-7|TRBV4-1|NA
TGCGCCAGCAGCCTCTCCGCGCGGACAGCTAACGAGCAGTACTTC
CASSLSARTANEQYF
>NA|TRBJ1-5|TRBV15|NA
TGTGCCACCAGCAGGATAGAAGGGCCCCAGCATTTT
CATSRIEGPQHF
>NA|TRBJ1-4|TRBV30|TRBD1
TGTGCCTGGAGACCAGGGACAGCAACTAATGAAAAACTGTTTTTT
CAWRPGTATNEKLFF
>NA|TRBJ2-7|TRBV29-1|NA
TGCAGCGTTAGTACAGTCTACGAGCAGTACTTC
CSVSTVYEQYF
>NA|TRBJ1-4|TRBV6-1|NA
TGTGCCAGCCGGGAGGGAACTAATAATGAAAAACTGTTTTTT
CASREGTNNEKLFF
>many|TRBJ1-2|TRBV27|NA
TGTGCCAGCAGTTTGGCAGGAACGCGGAGCTACACCTTC
CASSLAGTRSYTF
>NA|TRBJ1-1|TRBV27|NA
TGTGCCAGCAGTCTTGGCCCAGCCGTTTACACTGAAGCTTTCTTT
CASSLGPAVYTEAFF
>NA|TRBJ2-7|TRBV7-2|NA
TGTGCCAGCAGCTTCAGCGGCCTTTACGAGCAGTACTTC
CASSFSGLYEQYF
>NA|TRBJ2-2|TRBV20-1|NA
TGCAGTGCTGCAAACACCGGGGAGCTGTTTTTT
CSAANTGELFF
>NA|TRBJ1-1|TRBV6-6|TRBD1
TGTGCCAGCAGGGTAACAGGGGGCAGGGGCACTGAAGCTTTCTTT
CASRVTGGRGTEAFF
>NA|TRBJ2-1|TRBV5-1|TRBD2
TGCGCCAGCAGCCTGGCTTCGGGCGGGAGGTCAGGTAATGAGCAGTTCTTC
CASSLASGGRSGNEQFF
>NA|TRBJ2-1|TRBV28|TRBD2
TGTGCCAGCAGTTTAAATAGGCGGGAGGGCCGGGATGAGCAGTTCTTC
CASSLNRREGRDEQFF
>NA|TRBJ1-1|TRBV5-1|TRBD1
TGCGCCAGCAGCATCTCCGGGACAGCGAACACTGAAGCTTTCTTT
CASSISGTANTEAFF
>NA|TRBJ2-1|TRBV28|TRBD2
TGTGCCAGCAGTTTACTAGCGGGAGAGGGGAATGAGCAGTTCTTC
CASSLLAGEGNEQFF
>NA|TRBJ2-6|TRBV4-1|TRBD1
TGCGCCAGCAGCCAACCGGGACAGGGTCTTAGGGCCAACGTCCTGACTTTC
CASSQPGQGLRANVLTF
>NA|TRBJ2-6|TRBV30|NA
TGTGCCTATGACGGGTCTGGGGCCAACGTCCTGACTTTC
CAYDGSGANVLTF
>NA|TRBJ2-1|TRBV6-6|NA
TGTGCCAGCAGTTTCCGGGCACAAACTAATTACAATGAGCAGTTCTTC
CASSFRAQTNYNEQFF
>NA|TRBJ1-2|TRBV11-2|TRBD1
TGTGCCAGCAGCTTAGCTCCGAACAGGGGAGGAGAAGGCTACACCTTC
CASSLAPNRGGEGYTF
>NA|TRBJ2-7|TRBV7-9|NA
TGTGCCAGCAGCGAGGAAGGGAACGAGCAGTACTTC
CASSEEGNEQYF
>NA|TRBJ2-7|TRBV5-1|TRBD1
TGCGCCAGCAGCTTAAGGACAGGGTTCTTCTCCGAGCAGTACTTC
CASSLRTGFFSEQYF
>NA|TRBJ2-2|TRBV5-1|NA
TGCGCCAGCAGCTTGGACTACACCGGGGAGCTGTTTTTT
CASSLDYTGELFF
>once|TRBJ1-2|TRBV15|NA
TGTGCCACCAGCCCCGGGGGGTTAAACTATGGCTACACCTTC
CATSPGGLNYGYTF
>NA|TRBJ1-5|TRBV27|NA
TGTGCCAGCAGTTTATTGGGGCCAGGTAGCAATCAGCCCCAGCATTTT
CASSLLGPGSNQPQHF
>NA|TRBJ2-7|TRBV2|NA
TGTGCCAGCAGTCTAATCTCTTACTACGAGCAGTACTTC
CASSLISYYEQYF
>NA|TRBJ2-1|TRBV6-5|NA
TGTGCCGTGTCATTGGGGCTTGGCAATGAGCAGTTCTTC
CAVSLGLGNEQFF
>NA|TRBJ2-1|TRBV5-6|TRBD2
TGTGCCAGCAGCTTGCCGGCTAGCGGGAGGACCTACAATGAGCAGTTCTTC
CASSLPASGRTYNEQFF
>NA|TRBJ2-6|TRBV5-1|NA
TGCGCCAGCAGTAGACAGGCTTTCTCTGGGGCCAACGTCCTGACTTTC
CASSRQAFSGANVLTF
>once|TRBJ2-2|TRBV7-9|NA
TGTGCCAGCACCTCCTCGGGGCAGGGTGTCACCGGGGAGCTGTTTTTT
CASTSSGQGVTGELFF
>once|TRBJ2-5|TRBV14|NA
TGTGCCAGCAGCCAAGGGGAATGGGAGGCTAAAGAGACCCAGTACTTC
CASSQGEWEAKETQYF
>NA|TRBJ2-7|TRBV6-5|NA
TGTGCCAGCAGCCCGTTCCCTAGAAGCTCCTACGAGCAGTACTTC
CASSPFPRSSYEQYF
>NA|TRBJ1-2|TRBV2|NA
TGTGCCAGCAGCGAGCGAACAACTTACAACTTATATGGCTACACCTTC
CASSERTTYNLYGYTF
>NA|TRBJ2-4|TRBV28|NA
TGTGCCAGCAGTGGCCACAGGGTATTAGCCAAAAACATTCAGTACTTC
CASSGHRVLAKNIQYF
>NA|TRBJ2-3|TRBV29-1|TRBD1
TGCAGCGCCACAGGGGGTGATACGCAGTATTTT
CSATGGDTQYF
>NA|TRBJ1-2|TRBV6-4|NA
TGTGCCAGCGGGAGGACGGTGGTGGAGTATGGCTACACCTTC
CASGRTVVEYGYTF
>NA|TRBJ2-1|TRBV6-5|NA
TGTGCCAGCAGTTACGGACAGAACAATGAGCAGTTCTTC
CASSYGQNNEQFF